This T cell receptor (beta chain) was documented in a study of T cell changes during pregnancy in multiple sclerosis. TCRdb's copy holds only in-frame clones and misses some; the assay was immunoSEQ multiplex PCR. Among some 21,000 clones, more than 85% were seen once, and the ten largest hold about 0.67%. With 5 bases removed from V and 1 base from J, the gap between germline ends came to 18 bases. CDR1 is SGHAT and CDR2 is FQNNGV in the germline V gene. The CDR3 runs 17 residues. The rearrangement joins TRBV11-2 to TRBJ1-3, with D perhaps TRBD1 (5 bases). This TCR came from a female donor with multiple sclerosis, enrolled in a pregnancy study. The sample in question was CD4+ T cells from peripheral blood mononuclear cells, obtained in the third trimester of pregnancy. The CDR3 region has the DNA TGTGCCAGCAGCGACCCTCAGGGATACTCGTCTGGAAACACCATATATTTT. Its translation is CASSDPQGYSSGNTIYF.